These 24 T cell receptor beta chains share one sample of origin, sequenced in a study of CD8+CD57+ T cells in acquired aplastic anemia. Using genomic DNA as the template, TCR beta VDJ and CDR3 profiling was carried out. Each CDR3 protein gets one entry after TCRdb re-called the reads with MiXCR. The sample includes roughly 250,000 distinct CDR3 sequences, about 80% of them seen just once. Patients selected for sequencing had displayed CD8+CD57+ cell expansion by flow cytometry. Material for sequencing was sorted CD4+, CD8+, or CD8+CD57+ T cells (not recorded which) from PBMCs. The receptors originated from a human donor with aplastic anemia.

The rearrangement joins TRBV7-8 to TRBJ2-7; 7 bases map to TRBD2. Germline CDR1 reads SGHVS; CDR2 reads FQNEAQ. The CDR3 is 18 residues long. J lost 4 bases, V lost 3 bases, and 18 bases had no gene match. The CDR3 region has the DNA TGTGCCAGCAGCTTTCCGGGAGGTCCCGCAGCGCAGTATTACGAGCAGTACGTC. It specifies CASSFPGGPAAQYYEQYV.

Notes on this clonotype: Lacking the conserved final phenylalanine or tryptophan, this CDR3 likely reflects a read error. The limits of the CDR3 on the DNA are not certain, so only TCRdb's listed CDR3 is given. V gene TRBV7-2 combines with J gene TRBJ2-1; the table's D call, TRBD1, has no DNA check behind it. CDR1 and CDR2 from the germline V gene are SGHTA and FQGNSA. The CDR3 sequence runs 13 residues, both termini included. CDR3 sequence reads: CASSYAGGADYGY.

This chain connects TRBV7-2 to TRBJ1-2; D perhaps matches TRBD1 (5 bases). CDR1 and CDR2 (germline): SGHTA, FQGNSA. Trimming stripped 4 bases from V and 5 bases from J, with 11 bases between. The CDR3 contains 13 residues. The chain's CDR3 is CASSSRGGYGYTF. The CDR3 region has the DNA TGTGCCAGCAGCTCCCGTGGGGGGTATGGCTACACCTTC.

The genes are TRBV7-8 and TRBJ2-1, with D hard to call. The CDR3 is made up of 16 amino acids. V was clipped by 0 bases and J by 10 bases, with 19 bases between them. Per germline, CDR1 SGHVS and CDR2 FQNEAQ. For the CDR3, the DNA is TGTGCCAGCAGCTTAGCGAGAGGTCGCGATACGCAGGAGCAGTTCTTC. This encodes CASSLARGRDTQEQFF.

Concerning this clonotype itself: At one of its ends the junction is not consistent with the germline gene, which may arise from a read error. This chain's CDR3 is CASSDGRHHEPYF. DNA of the CDR3: TGTGCCAGCAGTGATGGGCGACACCATGAGCCCTACTTC. This chain links TRBV7-9 with TRBJ2-1; D remains ambiguous. This CDR3 has 13 amino acids. The germline gives CDR1 SEHNR, CDR2 FQNEAQ (reference sequence).

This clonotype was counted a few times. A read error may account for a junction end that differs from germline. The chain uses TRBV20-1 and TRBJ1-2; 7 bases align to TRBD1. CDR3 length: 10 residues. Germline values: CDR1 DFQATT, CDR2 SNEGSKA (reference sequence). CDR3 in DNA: TGCAGTGCTCGGACAGGCGGTCTTTCCTTC. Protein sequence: CSARTGGLSF.

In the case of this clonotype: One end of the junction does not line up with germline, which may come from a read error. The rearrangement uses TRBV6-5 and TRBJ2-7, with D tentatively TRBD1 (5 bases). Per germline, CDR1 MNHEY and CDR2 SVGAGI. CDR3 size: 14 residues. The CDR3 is CASSYVRTNNQHYF. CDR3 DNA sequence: TGTGCCAGCAGTTACGTGCGGACAAACAACCAGCATTACTTC.

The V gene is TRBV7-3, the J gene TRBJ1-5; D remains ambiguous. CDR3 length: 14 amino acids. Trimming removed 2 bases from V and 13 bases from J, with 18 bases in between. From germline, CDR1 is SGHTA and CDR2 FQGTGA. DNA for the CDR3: TGTGCCAGCAGCTTATCCAGTAGCACTCATCCGCAGCATTTT. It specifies CASSLSSSTHPQHF. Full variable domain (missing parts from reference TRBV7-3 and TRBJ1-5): GAGVSQTPSNKVTEKGKYVELRCDPISGHTALYWYRQSLGQGPEFLIYFQGTGAADDSGLPNDRFFAVRPEGSVSTLKIQRTERGDSAVYLCASSLSSSTHPQHFGDGTRLSIL.

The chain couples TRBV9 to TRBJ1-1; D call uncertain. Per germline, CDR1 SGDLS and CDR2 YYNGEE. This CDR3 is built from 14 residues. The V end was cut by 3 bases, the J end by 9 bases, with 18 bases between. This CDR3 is CASSDYHNSNKAFF. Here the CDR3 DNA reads TGTGCCAGCAGCGATTACCACAACTCCAACAAAGCTTTCTTT.

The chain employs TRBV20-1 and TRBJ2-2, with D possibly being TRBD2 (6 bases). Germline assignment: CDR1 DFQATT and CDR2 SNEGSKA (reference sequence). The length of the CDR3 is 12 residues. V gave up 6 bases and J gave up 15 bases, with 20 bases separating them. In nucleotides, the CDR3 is TGCAGTGCCAGTAGTTGGGGAGGCAAGATGTTTTTT. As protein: CSASSWGGKMFF.

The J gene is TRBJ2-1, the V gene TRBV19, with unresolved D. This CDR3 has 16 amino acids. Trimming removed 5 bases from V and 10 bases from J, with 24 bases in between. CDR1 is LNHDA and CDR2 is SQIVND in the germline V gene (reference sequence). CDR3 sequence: CASSLRRGESNKEQFF. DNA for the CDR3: TGTGCCAGTAGTCTAAGGCGTGGCGAGAGCAATAAGGAGCAGTTCTTC. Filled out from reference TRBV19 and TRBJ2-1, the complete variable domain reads DGGITQSPKYLFRKEGQNVTLSCEQNLNHDAMYWYRQDPGQGLRLIYYSQIVNDFQKGDIAEGYSVSREKKESFPLTVTSAQKNPTAFYLCASSLRRGESNKEQFFGPGTRLTVL.

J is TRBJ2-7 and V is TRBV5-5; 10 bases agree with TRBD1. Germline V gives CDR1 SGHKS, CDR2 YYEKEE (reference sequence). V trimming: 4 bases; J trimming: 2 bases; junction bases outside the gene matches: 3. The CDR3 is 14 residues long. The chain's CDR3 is CASSPTGGTYEQYV. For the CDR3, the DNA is TGTGCCAGCAGCCCGACAGGGGGCACCTACGAGCAGTACGTC.

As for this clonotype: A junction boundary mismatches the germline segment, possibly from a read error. The CDR3 protein is CASGLGQGELFF. In nucleotides, the CDR3 is TGCGCCAGCGGCTTGGGGCAGGGGGAACTGTTTTTT. The chain combines TRBV5-1 with TRBJ1-4; TRBD1 matches 7 bases. The CDR3 totals 12 residues. The germline CDR1 and CDR2 sequences are SGHRS and YFSETQ.

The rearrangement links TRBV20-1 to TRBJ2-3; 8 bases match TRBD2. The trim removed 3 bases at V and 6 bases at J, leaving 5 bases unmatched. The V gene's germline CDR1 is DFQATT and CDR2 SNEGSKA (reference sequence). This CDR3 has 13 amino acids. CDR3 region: CSASGGRRDTQYF. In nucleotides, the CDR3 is TGCAGTGCTAGTGGCGGGAGGCGCGATACGCAGTATTTT.

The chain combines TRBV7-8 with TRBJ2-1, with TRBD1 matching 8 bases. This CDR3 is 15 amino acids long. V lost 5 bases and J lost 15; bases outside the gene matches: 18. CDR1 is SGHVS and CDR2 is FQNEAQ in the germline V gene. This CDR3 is CASSPATGDHTDTFF. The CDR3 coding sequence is TGTGCCAGCAGCCCCGCGACAGGGGACCACACAGATACGTTCTTC.

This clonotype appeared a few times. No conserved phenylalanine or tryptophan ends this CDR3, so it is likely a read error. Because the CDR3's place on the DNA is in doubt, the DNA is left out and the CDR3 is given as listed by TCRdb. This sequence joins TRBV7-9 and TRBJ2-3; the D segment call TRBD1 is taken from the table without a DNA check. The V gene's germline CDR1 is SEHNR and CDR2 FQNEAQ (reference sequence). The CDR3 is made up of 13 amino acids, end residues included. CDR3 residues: CASGLAGSYGANV.

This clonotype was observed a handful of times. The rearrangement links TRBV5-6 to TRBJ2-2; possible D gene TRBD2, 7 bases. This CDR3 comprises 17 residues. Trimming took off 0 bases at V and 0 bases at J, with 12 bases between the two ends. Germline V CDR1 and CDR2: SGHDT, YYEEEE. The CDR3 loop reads CASSLERGGPNTGELFF. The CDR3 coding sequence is TGTGCCAGCAGCTTGGAGAGGGGGGGGCCGAACACCGGGGAGCTGTTTTTT.

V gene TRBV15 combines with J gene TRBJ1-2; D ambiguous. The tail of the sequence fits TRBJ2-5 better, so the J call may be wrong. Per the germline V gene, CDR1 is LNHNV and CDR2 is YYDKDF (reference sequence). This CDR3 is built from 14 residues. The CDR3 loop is CATSRGHSQDPQYF. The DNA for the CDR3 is TGTGCCACCAGCAGGGGCCACAGCCAAGACCCCCAGTACTTC.

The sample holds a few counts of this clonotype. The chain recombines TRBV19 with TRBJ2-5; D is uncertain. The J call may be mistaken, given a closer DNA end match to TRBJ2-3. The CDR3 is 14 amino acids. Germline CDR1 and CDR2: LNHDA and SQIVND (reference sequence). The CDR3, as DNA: TGTGCCAGTAGCAGAGGCAGCCAGCAAGAGACCCAGTATTTT. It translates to CASSRGSQQETQYF.

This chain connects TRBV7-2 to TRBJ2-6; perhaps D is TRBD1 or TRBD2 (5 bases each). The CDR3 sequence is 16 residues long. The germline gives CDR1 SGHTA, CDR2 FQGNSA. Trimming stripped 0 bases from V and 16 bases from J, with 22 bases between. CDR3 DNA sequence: TGTGCCAGCAGCTTAGCGGGTAGCTACGGGGCCCAGGATCTGACTTTC. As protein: CASSLAGSYGAQDLTF.

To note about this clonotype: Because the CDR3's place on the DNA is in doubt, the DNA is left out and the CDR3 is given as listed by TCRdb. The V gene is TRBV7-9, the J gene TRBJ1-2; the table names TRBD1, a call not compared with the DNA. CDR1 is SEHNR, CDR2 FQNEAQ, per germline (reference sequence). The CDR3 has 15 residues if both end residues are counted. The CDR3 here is CAGSGGRETQYFGTF.

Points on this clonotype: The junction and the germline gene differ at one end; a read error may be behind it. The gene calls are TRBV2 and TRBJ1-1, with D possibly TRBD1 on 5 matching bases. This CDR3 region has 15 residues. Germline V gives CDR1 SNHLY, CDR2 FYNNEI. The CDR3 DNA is TGTGCGAGCGCTGGGGAAGGGGAGGCGAACACTGAGGCTTTCTTT. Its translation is CASAGEGEANTEAFF.

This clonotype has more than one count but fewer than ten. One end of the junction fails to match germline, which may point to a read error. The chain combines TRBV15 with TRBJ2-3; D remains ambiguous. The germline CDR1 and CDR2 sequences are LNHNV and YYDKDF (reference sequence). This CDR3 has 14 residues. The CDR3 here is CATSLAREHDTQYF. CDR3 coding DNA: TGTGCCACCAGCTTAGCCAGAGAGCACGATACCCAGTACTTT.

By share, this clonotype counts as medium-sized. Here the CDR3 reads CASSLGGGQRSPLHF. Here the CDR3 DNA reads TGTGCCAGCAGCTTGGGCGGGGGACAGCGATCCCCCCTCCACTTT. The chain combines TRBV5-6 with TRBJ1-6, with 7 bases identical to TRBD1. Germline CDR1 SGHDT, CDR2 YYEEEE. This CDR3 region has 15 residues. V was pared by 0 bases and J by 13 bases, with 10 bases of the junction left unmatched.